Listed below are T cell receptor beta chains from one sample, sequenced in a study of T cell repertoires in cytomegalovirus infection. Using its own MiXCR run on the reads, TCRdb lists one record per CDR3 protein. In the table there are hundreds of thousands of distinct CDR3 sequences, around 32% of which are singletons. Antigen specificity for these receptors is unknown. Source: cultured PBMCs, taken from culture after CMV antigen stimulation. The source is a human donor in good health (CMV status not recorded). Some clones in this sample may be carry-over from other donors' samples. Each CDR3 is given without its conserved first and last residue. Fields, in order: V gene, clone size, CDR3 protein. Clone size is given for some rows only: seen once, a few or many times, or a class if the clone is expanded.

v_gene: TRBV7-9
abundance: NA
CDR3aa: ASSPASSGLGDTQY

v_gene: TRBV6-1
abundance: many
CDR3aa: ASSEDVEGNTEAF

v_gene: TRBV6-2/TRBV6-3
abundance: NA
CDR3aa: ASRPTGGQPQH

v_gene: TRBV7-2
abundance: many
CDR3aa: ASSSRVSTEQF

v_gene: TRBV18
abundance: NA
CDR3aa: ASSPPGSRSYNEQF

v_gene: TRBV3-1
abundance: NA
CDR3aa: ASSQDLGGRGYT

v_gene: TRBV7-2
abundance: many
CDR3aa: ASSPAVLGRAEAF

v_gene: TRBV6-5
abundance: few
CDR3aa: ASRSHPYEQY

v_gene: TRBV7-9
abundance: once
CDR3aa: ASRPDVSSYEQY

v_gene: TRBV5-1
abundance: NA
CDR3aa: ASSPRSPTTNEQF

v_gene: TRBV6-1
abundance: NA
CDR3aa: ASSIQGRSSYEQY

v_gene: TRBV11-2
abundance: few
CDR3aa: ASSPGTGGNTIY

v_gene: TRBV2
abundance: NA
CDR3aa: ASRLRVINIQY

v_gene: TRBV7-2
abundance: many
CDR3aa: ASSFRLAGEETQY

v_gene: TRBV13
abundance: NA
CDR3aa: ASRKQGGKNIQY

v_gene: TRBV28
abundance: NA
CDR3aa: ASSFIGSQGTGNTIY

v_gene: TRBV6-1
abundance: NA
CDR3aa: ASSPHGRVWAALNEQF

v_gene: TRBV11-3
abundance: NA
CDR3aa: ASVEWGTGLRTEAF

v_gene: TRBV7-9
abundance: NA
CDR3aa: ASDRGTYEQY

v_gene: TRBV10-3
abundance: NA
CDR3aa: AISESGGTDTQY

v_gene: TRBV7-2
abundance: many
CDR3aa: ASSRDRDTGELF

v_gene: TRBV4-1
abundance: NA
CDR3aa: ASSQELAASSYNEQF

v_gene: TRBV20-1
abundance: once
CDR3aa: SARDYRVTEAF

v_gene: TRBV7-9
abundance: few
CDR3aa: ASSKGSASGKYNEQF